These T cell receptor beta chains were read from a single sample in a study of response to subunit inactivated influenza vaccine. TCRdb called the RT-PCR reads again in MiXCR, with one record for every CDR3 protein. The profile shows 650,000 to 800,000 distinct CDR3 sequences, around a sixth of them singletons. The sequencing here drew on PBMCs from blood, taken around 5 days after vaccination. The receptors stem from a man aged 45-60 years who received an inactivated influenza vaccine. Both conserved end residues are part of each CDR3. A D gene is named only where the DNA matches it firmly. Only some rows state a clone size, as once, few, many or a class for expanded clones.

cdr3_length,v_call,d_call,clone_size,j_call,cdr3_aa,cdr3_nt
15,TRBV7-8,TRBD2,NA,TRBJ2-7,CASTLLAGSSYEQYF,TGTGCCAGCACCTTACTAGCGGGCTCTTCCTACGAGCAGTACTTC
15,TRBV4-2,TRBD2,NA,TRBJ2-5,CASSQALAAQETQYF,TGTGCCAGCAGCCAAGCACTAGCGGCCCAAGAGACCCAGTACTTC
18,TRBV4-3,NA,NA,TRBJ2-1,CASSRTESGPGAYNEQFF,TGCGCCAGCAGTAGGACGGAGAGCGGGCCGGGTGCCTACAATGAGCAGTTCTTC
18,TRBV7-7,TRBD2,NA,TRBJ2-2,CASSLRSIAGENTGELFF,TGTGCCAGCAGCTTAAGATCTATAGCGGGAGAGAACACCGGGGAGCTGTTTTTT
16,TRBV6-5,TRBD2,few,TRBJ2-1,CASSYPTSGRGYEQFF,TGTGCCAGCAGTTACCCCACTAGCGGGAGAGGGTATGAGCAGTTCTTC
15,TRBV21-1,NA,NA,TRBJ2-7,CASSVVGTGTYEQYF,NA
16,TRBV5-6,NA,few,TRBJ2-3,CASSLFTGTLADTQYF,TGTGCCAGCAGCTTGTTCACAGGGACCCTTGCAGATACGCAGTATTTT
11,TRBV29-1,NA,few,TRBJ2-3,CSVNRRDTQYF,TGCAGCGTTAATAGGAGAGATACGCAGTATTTT
15,TRBV5-1,TRBD2,few,TRBJ2-7,CASTGSDSGGNEQYF,TGCGCCAGCACCGGATCGGACAGCGGGGGAAACGAGCAGTACTTC
14,TRBV7-2,NA,few,TRBJ2-3,CASSIGTGTDTQYF,TGTGCCAGCAGCATAGGGACCGGGACAGATACGCAGTATTTT
13,TRBV5-1,TRBD1,NA,TRBJ2-5,CASSITGEETQYF,TGCGCCAGCAGCATAACAGGGGAAGAGACCCAGTACTTC
15,TRBV15,TRBD1,NA,TRBJ1-5,CATSRGDRASQPQHF,TGTGCCACCAGCAGAGGGGACAGGGCGAGCCAGCCCCAGCATTTT
15,TRBV4-2,TRBD2,once,TRBJ2-1,CASSQSLLAGNEQFF,TGTGCCAGCAGCCAATCACTACTAGCGGGGAATGAGCAGTTCTTC
16,TRBV5-1,NA,few,TRBJ2-4,CASSLTSPGAKNIQYF,TGCGCCAGCAGCCTAACTTCCCCGGGGGCCAAAAACATTCAGTACTTC
16,TRBV5-4,NA,NA,TRBJ2-3,CASSPEGSGALDTQYF,TGTGCCAGCAGCCCGGAGGGGTCAGGGGCCCTAGATACGCAGTATTTT